This TCR beta chain stems from a study of blood T cells in healthy people across ages (dated by TCRdb to the mid-2010s). Notes on the research overall: In model experiments, roughly one uniquely barcoded TCR beta cDNA molecule per two T cells was captured by template switching. Four age groups were formed from the donors: young (average 16 years), middle-aged (around 39), aged (approximately 60) and long-lived (82). Using the same blood draw, the study looked at two additional independent replicas of 1 million unique cDNA reads for two donors, one aged 18 to 30 and the other aged 80 or older. Age-related changes in TCR beta repertoire diversity were measured in the study by deep sequencing normalized with unique cDNA molecular identifiers.

This clonotype was observed a handful of times. It has no known antigen specificity. No base qualities exist here, and no much larger clone lies one base off it. Systemically healthy Caucasian individuals from Russia, 39 in total and aged roughly 6 to 100 years, were included as donors. Each donor gave around 9.8 milliliters of peripheral blood, collected into EDTA-treated Vacutainer tubes. Ficoll-Paque density-gradient centrifugation was used to isolate PBMCs, with at least 6 million per sample. Total RNA, at least 5.5 micrograms per sample, was extracted from PBMCs with Trizol reagent. The percentages of naive CD45RAhigh/CD27high T cells were determined by flow cytometry on a PBMC aliquot from every donor. Spanning cysteine to phenylalanine, the CDR3 consists of 14 amino acids. Only the CDR3 DNA stays, 42 bases, in frame from base 1. Based on the germline V gene (reference sequence), the CDR1 and CDR2 sequences are LGHDT and YNNKEL. Deletion took 0 bases off V and 1 base off J, with a span of 3 bases between the germline ends.

The library was obtained by 5' RACE. TCRdb records Illumina HiSeq 2500 as the sequencer. A second about 7 to 11 cycle PCR used a sample-barcoded 5' primer and a J-beta primer mix. A unique molecular identifier was introduced onto each TCR beta cDNA molecule by a template-switch 5' adaptor carrying 12 random nucleotides. Each sample yielded at least 2.5 million CDR3-containing paired-end reads. All of the RNA was converted into first-strand cDNA using the Mint cDNA synthesis kit, with a TRBC-specific oligonucleotide serving as the primer. After uracil-DNA glycosylase treatment, a first 18-cycle PCR used universal primers M1SS and BC2_uni_R on all cDNA. Processing in the source paper ran as follows. For normalization, 1 million high-quality reads, each with a distinct molecular identifier, were randomly selected from each sample. Reads with shared molecular identifiers were discarded instead of being binned into consensus sequences. MiTCR, set to a Q25 quality threshold and the strictest error-elimination algorithm, was used for CDR3 identification, clonotype clustering and error correction. Lower-bound total TCR beta diversity was estimated with a nonparametric unseen species model using Euler transformation. The raw public reads went through TCRdb reprocessing: fastp at Q25, MiXCR clone calling, in-frame beta chains kept. Identical CDR3 protein sequences are pooled into one entry, listed with their most common genes and DNA. It is TCRdb's table, rather than the study itself, that gives the V and J calls and clone size. The sample records fewer than 600,000 distinct CDR3 sequences, over 25% of which are singletons. Of the sample, approximately 4% is held by the ten largest clones.

Overall study outcomes, separate from this receptor: The percentage of naive T cells measured by flow cytometry correlated strongly with observed TCR beta diversity. As age increased, observed TCR beta diversity per million T cells dropped in a roughly linear way, and a significant reduction was already evident by age about 40. Because profiling used bulk unsorted PBMCs, naive and antigen-experienced compartments could not be compared conclusively. The long-lived group showed more naive CD4+ T cells, fewer expanded clones and increased TCR diversity than the aged group, suggesting age selection. Total diversity estimates from one million sequenced T cells were considered lower bounds and underestimates. The CMV infection status of donors was not known, potentially confounding age-related changes in expanded clonotypes.

The data also belong to a second study, concerning T cells of mothers and their children. The second study reports: Nine systemically healthy Caucasian individuals, comprising three mothers and their six children, were included as donors. cDNA synthesis consumed the entire amount of extracted RNA, loaded at approximately 1.5 ug RNA in each 15 ul reaction. Sample barcodes and 2-4 random nucleotides were added via the M1S primer in the second PCR. Over 8.5 million TCR beta CDR3 reads came from each mother, compared with around 3 million reads from each child. In both related and unrelated pairs, thymic selection shapes the output of TCR recombination in a similar way, with inherited differences having only a minor effect. Normalized repertoire overlap in related mother-child pairs was always slightly higher than in unrelated mother-child pairs, but the difference was never significant. No persistent microchimeric T cell clones were detected, at a sensitivity of approximately 110 clones per million clonotypes. The study used deep NGS to compare TCR beta repertoires of mothers and children, seeking features distinguishing related mother-child pairs from unrelated individuals. The mean age was about 40 +/- 4 years for the mothers and approximately 11 +/- 4 years for the children. After adapter ligation was performed with NEBNext reagents, the libraries were sequenced on an Illumina HiSeq 2000 with 100+100 nt paired-end reads. To prevent cross-contamination, the mother and child libraries were prepared one month apart and sequenced in separate runs. For each donor, between about 500,000 and 2,200,000 distinct TCR beta clonotypes were identified. Naive TCR beta clonotypes were estimated from low-frequency clonotypes matched to each donor's FACS-determined naive share, without sorting.

This receptor was identified in a boy between 2 and 10 years old in good health. The sequence links TRBV3-1 to TRBJ1-4; the D segment cannot be called with confidence. Sequenced sample: blood. The bases read TGTGCCAGCAGCCAAGATGGAACTAATGAAAAACTGTTTTTT. This sequence encodes CASSQDGTNEKLFF.